Each of the 29 T cell receptor beta chains below was sequenced from the same sample in a study of cytomegalovirus exposure and HLA in healthy donors. The PCR used 60 Vbeta and 13 Jbeta primers. Sequenced by immunoSEQ multiplex PCR; TCRdb stores in-frame clones only, minus some. This sample has some 130,000 clones; more than 80% occur once, and the top ten carry about 6.7%. Sequencing used PBMCs. The receptor source for this set is a woman aged 30 to 39 in good health and CMV-seropositive.

This chain uses TRBV2 with TRBJ2-7, with TRBD1 matching 11 bases. V was pared by 8 bases and J by 4 bases, with 10 bases of the junction left unmatched. The germline gives CDR1 SNHLY, CDR2 FYNNEI. The CDR3 has 15 residues. The CDR3 bases are TGTGCCAGCCACCCCCGGGACAGGGGGGGTTACGAGCAGTACTTC. Protein sequence: CASHPRDRGGYEQYF.

The J gene is TRBJ1-2, the V gene TRBV5-1; tentative D call: TRBD1 (5 bases). The V gene lost 4 bases and the J gene lost 8 bases, with 18 bases spanning the gap. This CDR3 is 14 amino acids long. Germline CDR1 is SGHRS and CDR2 is YFSETQ. In DNA, the CDR3 is TGCGCCAGCAGCGTAGATCAGGGTGTGTACGGCTACACCTTC. The encoded protein is CASSVDQGVYGYTF. Full variable domain (missing parts from reference TRBV5-1 and TRBJ1-2): KAGVTQTPRYLIKTRGQQVTLSCSPISGHRSVSWYQQTPGQGLQFLFEYFSETQRNKGNFPGRFSGRQFSNSRSEMNVSTLELGDSALYLCASSVDQGVYGYTFGSGTRLTVV.

The V call is TRBV11-2, the J call TRBJ2-1, with a weak D call TRBD1 (6 bases). The germline V gene encodes CDR1 SGHAT and CDR2 FQNNGV. The V gene lost 4 bases and the J gene lost 5 bases, with 12 bases spanning the gap. The length of the CDR3 is 14 residues. CDR3 protein: CASSSGVLDNEQFF. The CDR3 DNA is TGTGCCAGCAGCTCAGGGGTATTGGACAATGAGCAGTTCTTC.

This clone came up a few times. The chain couples TRBV27 to TRBJ2-5; 9 bases are shared with TRBD2. The V and J ends lost 4 bases and 8 bases, in that order; junction bases with no gene match: 5. Germline lookup yields CDR1 MNHEY and CDR2 SMNVEV (reference sequence). The CDR3 is 13 amino acids. Written as DNA, the CDR3 is TGTGCCAGCAGTTCCGTGGGACTAGCCACCCAGTACTTC. Protein sequence: CASSSVGLATQYF.

The chain employs TRBV5-1 and TRBJ2-1; 8 positions agree with TRBD2. Per the germline V gene, CDR1 is SGHRS and CDR2 is YFSETQ. The CDR3 contains 19 residues. V lost 6 bases to trimming and J lost 9 bases; unmatched junction nucleotides: 26. CDR3 in amino acids: CASTLPLAREEGVWSEQFF. CDR3 nucleotide sequence: TGCGCCAGCACGCTCCCACTCGCGCGGGAGGAGGGGGTGTGGAGTGAGCAGTTCTTC.

This rearrangement joins TRBV7-2 to TRBJ2-3, with TRBD2 matching over 9 bases. J was trimmed by 6 bases and V by 3 bases; bases with no gene match: 10. Germline V lookup: CDR1 SGHTA, CDR2 FQGNSA. The CDR3 sequence is 16 residues long. CDR3 sequence reads: CASSFLAGTSRDTQYF. For the CDR3, the DNA is TGTGCCAGCAGCTTTCTCGCCGGGACTAGCAGGGATACGCAGTATTTT.

The chain employs TRBV27 and TRBJ2-3; perhaps TRBD2 as D (6 bases). Germline V gene sequence: CDR1 MNHEY, CDR2 SMNVEV (reference sequence). The V end was cut by 2 bases, the J end by 4 bases, with 13 bases between. This CDR3 is 15 amino acids long. The CDR3 is CASSLSGGVPDTQYF. In DNA form, the CDR3 reads TGTGCCAGCAGTTTAAGTGGCGGGGTCCCAGATACGCAGTATTTT.

The chain carries TRBV5-4 and TRBJ1-1; D unresolved. CDR3 size: 13 residues. The germline gives CDR1 SGHNT, CDR2 YYREEE (reference sequence). Trimming removed 0 bases from V and 5 bases from J, with 8 bases in between. CDR3 in DNA: TGTGCCAGCAGCTTGGAACAATGGACTGAAGCTTTCTTT. Its translation: CASSLEQWTEAFF.

The gene calls are TRBV28 and TRBJ2-3; tentatively, D is TRBD1 (7 bases). This CDR3 region has 16 residues. The germline gives CDR1 MDHEN, CDR2 SYDVKM. V lost 4 bases to trimming and J lost 0 bases, with 14 bases between them. CDR3 residues: CASSSPGGYSTDTQYF. The CDR3 coding sequence is TGTGCCAGCAGTTCCCCAGGGGGGTATAGCACAGATACGCAGTATTTT. Full variable domain (outside the CDR3, taken from reference TRBV28 and TRBJ2-3): DVKVTQSSRYLVKRTGEKVFLECVQDMDHENMFWYRQDPGLGLRLIYFSYDVKMKEKGDIPEGYSVSREKKERFSLILESASTNQTSMYLCASSSPGGYSTDTQYFGPGTRLTVL.

The V call is TRBV7-8, the J call TRBJ2-7, with 15 nucleotides matching TRBD2. The junction had 3 bases not matched to a gene; V was cut back by 5 bases and J by 7 bases. Germline CDR1 and CDR2: SGHVS and FQNEAQ. There are 14 residues in the CDR3. This CDR3 reads CASSVGTSGGEQYF. The CDR3, as DNA: TGTGCCAGCAGCGTTGGGACTAGCGGGGGGGAGCAGTACTTC.

The chain has TRBV10-3 and TRBJ1-4; D remains ambiguous. CDR1 is ENHRY and CDR2 is SYGVKD in the germline V gene. Between the trimmed V and J ends, which lost 3 bases and 0 bases, there was a span of 5 bases. The CDR3 consists of 14 residues. The CDR3 DNA is TGTGCCATCAGTGAAAGCGCAACTAATGAAAAACTGTTTTTT. It specifies CAISESATNEKLFF.

The V call is TRBV28, the J call TRBJ1-1, with D possibly TRBD1 on 5 matching bases. Germline values: CDR1 MDHEN, CDR2 SYDVKM. There are 16 residues in the CDR3. V was pared by 2 bases and J by 6 bases, with 19 bases between. In DNA, the CDR3 is TGTGCCAGCAGTTTAGTGGCAGGGTCAGTCAGAGCTGAAGCTTTCTTT. It translates to CASSLVAGSVRAEAFF.

The chain combines TRBV15 with TRBJ1-1; 11 bases align to TRBD1. Per the germline V gene, CDR1 is LNHNV and CDR2 is YYDKDF (reference sequence). The CDR3 has 16 amino acids. The junction had 8 bases not matched to a gene; V was cut back by 3 bases and J by 5 bases. The CDR3 spells CATSSWDRGERTEAFF. CDR3 sequence (DNA): TGTGCCACCAGCAGCTGGGACAGGGGGGAGAGAACTGAAGCTTTCTTT.

This chain uses TRBV9 with TRBJ2-3; no clear D gene. CDR3 length: 13 amino acids. Germline loops: CDR1 SGDLS, CDR2 YYNGEE. V was trimmed by 1 base and J by 1 base, leaving 4 bases between them. The CDR3 bases are TGTGCCAGCAGCGTATCAGGCACAGATACGCAGTATTTT. It encodes CASSVSGTDTQYF.

This clone was detected a few times. J is TRBJ1-4 and V is TRBV6-6, with a weak D call TRBD1 (5 bases). Per the germline V gene, CDR1 is MNHNY and CDR2 is SVGAGI (reference sequence). The CDR3 totals 15 residues. V lost 7 bases to trimming and J lost 4 bases, with 16 bases between them. DNA of the CDR3: TGTGCCAGCATCTCACTGGGGGGGGGTAATGAAAAACTGTTTTTT. Its translation is CASISLGGGNEKLFF.

The CDR3 protein is CASSPGSTSGSTDTQYF. CDR3 bases: TGTGCCAGCAGCCCGGGGAGTACTAGCGGGAGCACAGATACGCAGTATTTT. The rearrangement links TRBV11-3 to TRBJ2-3; 9 bases map to TRBD2. From germline, CDR1 is SGHNT and CDR2 YENEEA. V lost 5 bases and J lost 0; bases outside the gene matches: 9. The CDR3 covers 17 residues.

CDR3 residues: CASSLNLQGAGETQYF. The CDR3 region has the DNA TGCGCCAGCAGCTTAAACCTACAGGGGGCTGGAGAGACCCAGTACTTC. The chain has TRBV5-1 and TRBJ2-5; TRBD1 matches 9 bases. CDR1 SGHRS and CDR2 YFSETQ come from the germline V gene. This CDR3 has 16 amino acids. The V and J ends lost 2 bases and 4 bases, in that order; junction bases with no gene match: 9. The full variable domain, its missing parts supplied by reference TRBV5-1 and TRBJ2-5, is KAGVTQTPRYLIKTRGQQVTLSCSPISGHRSVSWYQQTPGQGLQFLFEYFSETQRNKGNFPGRFSGRQFSNSRSEMNVSTLELGDSALYLCASSLNLQGAGETQYFGPGTRLLVL.

The V gene is TRBV2, the J gene TRBJ2-5, with D possibly matching TRBD1 (6 bases). Germline V gives CDR1 SNHLY, CDR2 FYNNEI. Trimming cost V 7 bases and J 4 bases, with 13 bases left between them. The CDR3 consists of 13 residues. CDR3 residues: CASTFPGVETQYF. CDR3 nucleotides: TGTGCCAGCACGTTCCCAGGGGTAGAGACCCAGTACTTC.

The chain is built from TRBV6-5 and TRBJ1-1; 10 bases align to TRBD1. V shed 2 bases and J 8 bases; nucleotides not matched to a gene: 5. The CDR3 runs 14 residues. CDR1 is MNHEY and CDR2 is SVGAGI in the germline V gene. CDR3: CASSYQTGGREAFF. In DNA, the CDR3 is TGTGCCAGCAGTTACCAGACAGGGGGCCGGGAAGCTTTCTTT.

The chain joins TRBV5-4 to TRBJ1-4; unclear D gene. Trimming shortened V by 4 bases and J by 8 bases, and 12 bases separated the two germline ends. Germline V lookup: CDR1 SGHNT, CDR2 YYREEE (reference sequence). There are 13 residues in the CDR3. CDR3 sequence (DNA): TGTGCCAGCAGCCCTCGGGCGGGGGAAAAACTGTTTTTT. The encoded protein is CASSPRAGEKLFF.

The rearrangement uses TRBV18 and TRBJ1-5, with D possibly TRBD1 on 5 matching bases. V was pared by 6 bases and J by 2 bases, with 8 bases between. CDR3 length: 13 residues. Germline assignment: CDR1 KGHSH and CDR2 LQKENI. In DNA, the CDR3 is TGTGCCAGCTCGGAACAGGGCAATCAGCCCCAGCATTTT. The encoded protein is CASSEQGNQPQHF.

The chain couples TRBV30 to TRBJ1-3; 11 bases line up with TRBD1. Per germline, CDR1 GTSNPN and CDR2 SVGIG (reference sequence). The CDR3 covers 16 residues. The trim removed 2 bases at V and 4 bases at J, leaving 7 bases unmatched. This chain's CDR3 is CAWSLGGTGGGNTIYF. In DNA form, the CDR3 reads TGTGCCTGGAGTTTAGGTGGGACAGGGGGAGGAAACACCATATATTTT.

This clone came up once. V is TRBV18 and J is TRBJ2-2, with D possibly being TRBD1 (5 bases). The CDR3 is made up of 15 amino acids. V was clipped by 2 bases and J by 1 base, with 8 bases between them. Germline V gene sequence: CDR1 KGHSH, CDR2 LQKENI. CDR3 residues: CASSPARVNTGELFF. The CDR3 nucleotides are TGTGCCAGCTCACCAGCCAGGGTGAACACCGGGGAGCTGTTTTTT. The entire variable domain, with the rest obtained from reference TRBV18 and TRBJ2-2, is as follows: NAGVMQNPRHLVRRRGQEARLRCSPMKGHSHVYWYRQLPEEGLKFMVYLQKENIIDESGMPKERFSAEFPKEGPSILRIQQVVRGDSAAYFCASSPARVNTGELFFGEGSRLTVL.

This rearrangement joins TRBV5-6 to TRBJ2-4, with 10 bases lining up with TRBD2. Per the germline V gene, CDR1 is SGHDT and CDR2 is YYEEEE. Trimming took 5 bases from V and 2 from J; bases not matched to a gene: 7. This CDR3 contains 16 residues. In nucleotides, the CDR3 is TGTGCCAGCAGTTCTCCACTAGCGGGAACCAAAAACATTCAGTACTTC. Protein: CASSSPLAGTKNIQYF.

V gene TRBV25-1 combines with J gene TRBJ2-2; 7 bases map to TRBD1. Germline V gene sequence: CDR1 MGHDK, CDR2 SYGVNS. This CDR3 is 15 amino acids long. J gave up 8 bases and V 6 bases, and 12 bases lay outside the gene matches. The CDR3 region has the DNA TGTGCCAGCAGCCGACAGGGCTCCTGGGTTGGGGAGCTGTTTTTT. This translates into CASSRQGSWVGELFF.

The chain combines TRBV19 with TRBJ1-1; D might be TRBD1 (5 bases). Per germline, CDR1 LNHDA and CDR2 SQIVND (reference sequence). The CDR3 runs to 15 residues. V lost 7 bases and J 5 bases, leaving 20 bases between the germline ends. CDR3 DNA sequence: TGTGCCAGTACAGACAGTTACCTTAGGGGTACTGAAGCTTTCTTT. Translation gives CASTDSYLRGTEAFF.

The chain employs TRBV7-9 and TRBJ2-1, with 8 bases matching TRBD1. Germline assignment: CDR1 SEHNR and CDR2 FQNEAQ (reference sequence). This CDR3 is built from 15 residues. The J segment lost 4 bases and the V segment lost 3 bases, leaving 5 bases of the junction unmatched. The CDR3 DNA reads as TGTGCCAGCAGCTTGGACAGGGTGGAATACAATGAGCAGTTCTTC. It yields the protein CASSLDRVEYNEQFF.

J is TRBJ1-4 and V is TRBV11-2; 7 positions match TRBD1. The ends lost 5 bases at V and 5 bases at J; junction bases unmatched: 8. The CDR3 has 15 residues. Germline lookup yields CDR1 SGHAT and CDR2 FQNNGV. In DNA, the CDR3 is TGTGCCAGCAGCCTCCGGACAGGCCGAAATGAAAAACTGTTTTTT. Residues: CASSLRTGRNEKLFF. Complete variable domain (other parts from reference TRBV11-2 and TRBJ1-4): EAGVAQSPRYKIIEKRQSVAFWCNPISGHATLYWYQQILGQGPKLLIQFQNNGVVDDSQLPKDRFSAERLKGVDSTLKIQPAKLEDSAVYLCASSLRTGRNEKLFFGSGTQLSVL.

The gene calls are TRBV18 and TRBJ1-5; TRBD1 aligns across 7 bases. With V trimmed by 3 bases and J by 5 bases, 4 bases remained unmatched. The CDR3 has 14 amino acids. The germline gives CDR1 KGHSH, CDR2 LQKENI. The CDR3 here is CASSPDRSYQPQHF. The CDR3 coding sequence is TGTGCCAGCTCACCGGACAGGTCCTATCAGCCCCAGCATTTT. The whole variable domain, remainder taken from reference TRBV18 and TRBJ1-5, is NAGVMQNPRHLVRRRGQEARLRCSPMKGHSHVYWYRQLPEEGLKFMVYLQKENIIDESGMPKERFSAEFPKEGPSILRIQQVVRGDSAAYFCASSPDRSYQPQHFGDGTRLSIL.